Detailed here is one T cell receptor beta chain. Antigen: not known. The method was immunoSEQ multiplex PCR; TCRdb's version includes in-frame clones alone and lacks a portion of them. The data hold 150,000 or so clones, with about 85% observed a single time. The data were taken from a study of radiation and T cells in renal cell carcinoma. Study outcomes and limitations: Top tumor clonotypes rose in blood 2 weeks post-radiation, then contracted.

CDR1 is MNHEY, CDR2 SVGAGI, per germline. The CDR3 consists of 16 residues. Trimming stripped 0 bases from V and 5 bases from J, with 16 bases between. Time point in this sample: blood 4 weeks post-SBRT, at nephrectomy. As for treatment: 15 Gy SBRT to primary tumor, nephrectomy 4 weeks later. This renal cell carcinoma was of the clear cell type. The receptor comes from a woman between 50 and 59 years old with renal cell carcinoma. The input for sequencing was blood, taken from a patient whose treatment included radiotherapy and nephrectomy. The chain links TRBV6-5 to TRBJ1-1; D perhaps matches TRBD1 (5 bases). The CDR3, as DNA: TGTGCCAGCAGTTACTCGATCTTTCTGGGGGGAACTGAAGCTTTCTTT. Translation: CASSYSIFLGGTEAFF.